These 18 T cell receptor beta chains share one sample of origin, sequenced in a study of shared clonotypes between healthy human individuals. The naive CD8 fraction comprised CD45RO-negative cells positively selected for CCR7 and excluded terminally differentiated effector memory CD45RA+ cells. The assay was immunoSEQ multiplex PCR, and TCRdb's table has in-frame clones only and misses some. Here the sample spans hundreds of thousands of clones, 85% to 95% being singletons. Source material: naive CD8+ T cells sorted from blood. These receptors were taken from a woman aged 25 to 39 in good health.

The gene calls are TRBV27 and TRBJ1-1, with TRBD1 as a possible D gene (6 bases). The CDR3 consists of 14 residues. The ends were cut back, 3 bases at V and 6 bases at J, with 14 bases in the middle. Germline-derived CDR1 and CDR2 are MNHEY and SMNVEV (reference sequence). The CDR3 loop is CASSFANRVAEAFF. The CDR3 nucleotides read TGTGCCAGCAGTTTCGCGAACAGGGTCGCTGAAGCTTTCTTT.

The chain couples TRBV19 to TRBJ1-1; perhaps TRBD1 as D (5 bases). The CDR3 totals 17 residues. V gave up 6 bases and J gave up 0 bases, with 20 bases separating them. In germline, CDR1 is LNHDA, CDR2 SQIVND (reference sequence). The CDR3 DNA is TGTGCCAGTAGGGGGACCGGGGCCGGGGGATTGAACACTGAAGCTTTCTTT. Translating it yields CASRGTGAGGLNTEAFF.

The chain has TRBV9 and TRBJ2-1; TRBD2 matches 12 bases. Per the germline V gene, CDR1 is SGDLS and CDR2 is YYNGEE. V shed 0 bases and J 8 bases; nucleotides not matched to a gene: 6. This CDR3 has 16 amino acids. CDR3 region: CASSVAWTSGIYEQFF. CDR3 in DNA: TGTGCCAGCAGCGTAGCTTGGACTAGCGGGATTTATGAGCAGTTCTTC.

The chain links TRBV4-1 to TRBJ2-1; TRBD2 is a possible D gene (6 bases). CDR3 size: 16 residues. Germline-derived CDR1 and CDR2 are MGHRA and YSYEKL. The V and J ends lost 4 bases and 2 bases respectively, with 15 bases between them. The CDR3 spells CASSLEGNRPYNEQFF. CDR3 in DNA: TGCGCCAGCAGCCTGGAGGGGAACAGACCCTACAATGAGCAGTTCTTC.

The gene calls are TRBV19 and TRBJ2-7; D is unresolved. Germline-derived CDR1 and CDR2 are LNHDA and SQIVND (reference sequence). Trimming cost V 9 bases and J 6 bases, with 15 bases left between them. This CDR3 contains 12 residues. For the CDR3, the DNA is TGTGCCAGCGCGATGGGCCTAGGCGAGCAGTACTTC. Protein: CASAMGLGEQYF.

V is TRBV7-9 and J is TRBJ2-7; perhaps TRBD1 as D (6 bases). The CDR3 length is 16 residues. The germline CDR1 and CDR2 sequences are SEHNR and FQNEAQ (reference sequence). Trimming removed 5 bases at V and 0 bases at J, with 17 bases between. The CDR3 DNA is TGTGCCAGCAGCCGGGATAGAACAGGGTACTCCTACGAGCAGTACTTC. Its translation is CASSRDRTGYSYEQYF. The entire variable domain, with the rest obtained from reference TRBV7-9 and TRBJ2-7, is as follows: DTGVSQNPRHKITKRGQNVTFRCDPISEHNRLYWYRQTLGQGPEFLTYFQNEAQLEKSRLLSDRFSAERPKGSFSTLEIQRTEQGDSAMYLCASSRDRTGYSYEQYFGPGTRLTVT.

The CDR3 sequence is CASSYRVGDEAFF. DNA for the CDR3: TGCGCCAGCAGCTATAGGGTGGGGGATGAAGCTTTCTTT. The chain carries TRBV5-1 and TRBJ1-1; the D gene is possibly TRBD1 (5 bases). V lost 3 bases, J lost 7 bases, and 13 bases lay in between. CDR1 SGHRS and CDR2 YFSETQ come from the germline V gene. The CDR3 is 13 amino acids.

The rearrangement joins TRBV13 to TRBJ2-5; 15 bases fit TRBD2. Germline V CDR1 and CDR2: PRHDT, FYEKMQ (reference sequence). The junction had 8 bases not matched to a gene; V was cut back by 5 bases and J by 4 bases. The CDR3 has 17 residues. In nucleotides, the CDR3 is TGTGCCAGCAGCCAGGGAGAGGGACTAGCGGGAGGAGAGACCCAGTACTTC. This sequence encodes CASSQGEGLAGGETQYF.

The chain links TRBV19 to TRBJ2-3; 12 nucleotides match TRBD2. The CDR3 loop spans 16 amino acids. CDR1 and CDR2 from the germline V gene are LNHDA and SQIVND (reference sequence). The V gene end was trimmed by 4 bases and the J gene end by 3 bases; junction bases not matched to a gene: 5. DNA for the CDR3: TGTGCCAGTAGTACGATGACTAGCGGGAGAACAGATACGCAGTATTTT. It translates to CASSTMTSGRTDTQYF.

This clone was found once. This chain joins TRBV13 and TRBJ1-1; the match to TRBD1 covers 9 bases. Trimming removed 0 bases from V and 5 bases from J; junction bases left unmatched: 4. Germline CDR1 and CDR2: PRHDT and FYEKMQ (reference sequence). This CDR3 is 15 amino acids long. In DNA form, the CDR3 reads TGTGCCAGCAGCTTAGGCGGGACAGGGCATACTGAAGCTTTCTTT. Translation gives CASSLGGTGHTEAFF.

The rearrangement uses TRBV28 and TRBJ1-2; 7 nucleotides match TRBD1. This CDR3 has 13 amino acids. With 8 bases clipped from V and 4 bases from J, the junction kept 7 bases outside the gene matches. Germline lookup yields CDR1 MDHEN and CDR2 SYDVKM. The CDR3 bases are TGTGCCAGCGGGAGGGGGCGCGGCTATGGCTACACCTTC. It encodes CASGRGRGYGYTF.

J is TRBJ2-1 and V is TRBV9; D is ambiguous. Germline V gene sequence: CDR1 SGDLS, CDR2 YYNGEE. With 1 base removed from V and 5 bases from J, the gap between germline ends came to 7 bases. This CDR3 has 13 amino acids. CDR3 region: CASSVRSDNEQFF. The CDR3 region has the DNA TGTGCCAGCAGCGTAAGGTCCGACAATGAGCAGTTCTTC. Variable domain in full (rest from reference TRBV9 and TRBJ2-1): DSGVTQTPKHLITATGQRVTLRCSPRSGDLSVYWYQQSLDQGLQFLIQYYNGEERAKGNILERFSAQQFPDLHSELNLSSLELGDSALYFCASSVRSDNEQFFGPGTRLTVL.

This clone appeared a single time. This chain uses TRBV29-1 with TRBJ2-7; TRBD2 might be the D (5 bases). Germline CDR1 reads SQVTM; CDR2 reads ANQGSEA. V lost 6 bases to trimming and J lost 1 base, with 16 bases between them. The CDR3 spans 14 residues. CDR3 sequence: CSVGFRGPSYEQYF. CDR3 bases: TGCAGCGTGGGATTTCGAGGGCCATCCTACGAGCAGTACTTC.

This sequence joins TRBV27 and TRBJ2-5, with D hard to call. Trimming removed 5 bases from V and 5 bases from J, with 12 bases in between. Germline values: CDR1 MNHEY, CDR2 SMNVEV (reference sequence). The CDR3 has 13 amino acids. CDR3 DNA sequence: TGTGCCAGCAGTCCACAGACGGGTGAGACCCAGTACTTC. Translation gives CASSPQTGETQYF.

The chain carries TRBV4-1 and TRBJ2-7, with D unresolved. The germline V gene encodes CDR1 MGHRA and CDR2 YSYEKL. V was pared by 2 bases and J by 6 bases, with 11 bases between. This CDR3 has 13 amino acids. The CDR3 DNA reads TGCGCCAGCAGCCAATATATGGACGGCGAGCAGTACTTC. This sequence encodes CASSQYMDGEQYF.

The V gene is TRBV30, the J gene TRBJ2-5, with 7 bases that match TRBD1. V gave up 0 bases and J gave up 5 bases; unmatched junction bases: 12. There are 16 residues in the CDR3. Germline CDR1 GTSNPN, CDR2 SVGIG (reference sequence). The CDR3 DNA reads TGTGCCTGGAGTGTAGAACAGGGGTGGGTGCGGGAGACCCAGTACTTC. Translating it yields CAWSVEQGWVRETQYF.

The rearrangement links TRBV6-5 to TRBJ2-7; 9 bases align to TRBD2. The junction had 0 bases not matched to a gene; V was cut back by 0 bases and J by 3 bases. Germline-derived CDR1 and CDR2 are MNHEY and SVGAGI. The CDR3 extends over 14 amino acids. The CDR3 spells CASSYSTSGYEQYF. The CDR3 region has the DNA TGTGCCAGCAGTTACTCGACTAGCGGCTACGAGCAGTACTTC.

This chain connects TRBV11-2 to TRBJ1-3; D remains unclear. The CDR3 has 14 amino acids. Germline V lookup: CDR1 SGHAT, CDR2 FQNNGV. V was cut by 2 bases and J by 2 bases, with 7 bases left in between. The CDR3 region is CASSLLGPGNTIYF. CDR3 bases: TGTGCCAGCAGCTTACTAGGGCCTGGAAACACCATATATTTT.